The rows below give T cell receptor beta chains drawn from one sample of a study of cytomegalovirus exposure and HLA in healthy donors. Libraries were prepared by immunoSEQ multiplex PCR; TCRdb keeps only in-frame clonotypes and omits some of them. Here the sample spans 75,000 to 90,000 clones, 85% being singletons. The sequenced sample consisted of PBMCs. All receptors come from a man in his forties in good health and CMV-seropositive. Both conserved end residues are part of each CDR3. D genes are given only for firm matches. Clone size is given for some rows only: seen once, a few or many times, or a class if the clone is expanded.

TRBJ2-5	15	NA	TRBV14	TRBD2	CASSLGLAGGETQYF
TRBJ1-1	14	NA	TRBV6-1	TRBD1	CASNYLGTANEAFF
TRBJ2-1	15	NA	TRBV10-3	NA	CAISDQGNARDEQFF
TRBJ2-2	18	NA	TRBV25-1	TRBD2	CASSVIGLAGGNTGELFF
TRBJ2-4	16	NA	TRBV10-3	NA	CAISESGGPAKNIQYF
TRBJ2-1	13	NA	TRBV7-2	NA	CASSFRLRDEQFF
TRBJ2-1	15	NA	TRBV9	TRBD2	CASSVFGRADNEQFF
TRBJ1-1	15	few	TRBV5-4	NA	CASSSTGPLNTEAFF
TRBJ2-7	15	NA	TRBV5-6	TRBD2	CASSPLAAKGYEQYF
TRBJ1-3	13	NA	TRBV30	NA	CAWQDRTGNTIYF
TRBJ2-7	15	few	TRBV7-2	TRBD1	CASSWRQGTGYEQYF
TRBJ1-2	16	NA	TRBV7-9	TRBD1	CSSSFRTGGYNYGYTF
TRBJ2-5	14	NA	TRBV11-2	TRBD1	CASSSRTGEETQYF
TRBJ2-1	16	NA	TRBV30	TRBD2	CAWSAGLAGGPVEQFF
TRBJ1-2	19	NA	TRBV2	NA	CASSGYSGFGTALNYGYTF
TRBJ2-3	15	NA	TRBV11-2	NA	CASSPGGRNTDTQYF
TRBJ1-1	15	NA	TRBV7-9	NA	CASSHKTGVYTEAFF
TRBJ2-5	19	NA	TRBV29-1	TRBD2	CSVDTGTSGGASSLETQYF
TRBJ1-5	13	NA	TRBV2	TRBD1	CASGRQGNQPQHF
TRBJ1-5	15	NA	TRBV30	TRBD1	CAWDRGVGGNQPQHF
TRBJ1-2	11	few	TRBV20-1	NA	CSGGPAEGYTF
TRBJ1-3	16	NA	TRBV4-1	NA	CASSPRTTSSGNTIYF
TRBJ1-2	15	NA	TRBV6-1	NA	CASSGTWTAIYGYTF
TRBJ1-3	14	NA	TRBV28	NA	CASSFGSGGNTIYF
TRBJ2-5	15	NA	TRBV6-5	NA	CASSPSGVYQETQYF
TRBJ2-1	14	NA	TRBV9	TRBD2	CASSGGLAPHEQFF
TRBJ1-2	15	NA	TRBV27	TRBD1	CASHPDREVYYGYTF
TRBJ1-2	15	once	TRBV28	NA	CASSRTGKGVEGYTF
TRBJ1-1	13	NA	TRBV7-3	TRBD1	CASSSVTGAEAFF
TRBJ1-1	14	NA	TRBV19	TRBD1	CASSRQGTNTEAFF
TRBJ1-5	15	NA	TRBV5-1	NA	CASSLEPQGDQPQHF
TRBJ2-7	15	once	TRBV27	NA	CASSGGTAFTYEQYF
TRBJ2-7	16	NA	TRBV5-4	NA	CASSSPRDRLSGERYF
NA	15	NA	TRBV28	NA	CASSREPRQTYEQYF
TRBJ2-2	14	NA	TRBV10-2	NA	CASSMTGNTGELFF
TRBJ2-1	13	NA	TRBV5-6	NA	CASSLGSLGEQFF
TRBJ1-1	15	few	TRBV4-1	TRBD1	CASSQTRDRNGEAFF
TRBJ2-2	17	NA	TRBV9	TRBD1	CASSTTDRGRRTGELFF
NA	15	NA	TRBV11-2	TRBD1	CASSRDRGRQYEQYF
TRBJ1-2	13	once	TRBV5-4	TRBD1	CASSNRGLSGYTF
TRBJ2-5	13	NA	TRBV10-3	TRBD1	CAIGGQGMETQYF
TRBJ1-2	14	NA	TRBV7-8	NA	CASTGGEGLVGYTF
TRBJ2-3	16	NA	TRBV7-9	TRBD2	CASSSRSGGGTDTQYF
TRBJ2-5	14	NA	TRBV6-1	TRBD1	CASSGTGGLETQYF
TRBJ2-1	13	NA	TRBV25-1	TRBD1	CASSVTGDNEQFF
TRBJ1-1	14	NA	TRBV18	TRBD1	CASSEDRGNTEAFF
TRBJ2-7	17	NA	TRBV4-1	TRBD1	CASSHRPGTGGSYEQYF
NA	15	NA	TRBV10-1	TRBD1	CASSDGQGARYEQYF